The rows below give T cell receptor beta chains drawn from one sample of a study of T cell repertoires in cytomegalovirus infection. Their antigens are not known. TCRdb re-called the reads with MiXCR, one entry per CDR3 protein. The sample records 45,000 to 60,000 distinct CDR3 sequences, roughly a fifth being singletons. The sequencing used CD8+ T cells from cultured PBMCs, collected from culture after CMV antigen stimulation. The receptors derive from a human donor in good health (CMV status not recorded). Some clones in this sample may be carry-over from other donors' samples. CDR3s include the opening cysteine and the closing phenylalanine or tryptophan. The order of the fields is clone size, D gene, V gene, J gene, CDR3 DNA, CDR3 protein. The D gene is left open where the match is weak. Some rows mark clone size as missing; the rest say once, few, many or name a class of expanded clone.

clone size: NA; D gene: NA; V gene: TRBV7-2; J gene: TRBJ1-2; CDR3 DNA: TGTGCCAGCAGTCCAGTACCGGGACGGCTTAACTATGGCTACACCTTC; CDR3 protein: CASSPVPGRLNYGYTF
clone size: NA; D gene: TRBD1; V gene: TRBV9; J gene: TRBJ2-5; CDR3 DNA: TGTGCCAGCAGCACACCCGGGACAGGGGGCGTTCTGTCGGAGACCCAGTACTTC; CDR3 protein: CASSTPGTGGVLSETQYF
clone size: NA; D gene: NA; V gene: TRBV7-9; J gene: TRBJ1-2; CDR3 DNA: TGTGCCAGCAGCTTAGTTGGGGACAACAGTCACTATGGCTACACCTTC; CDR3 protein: CASSLVGDNSHYGYTF
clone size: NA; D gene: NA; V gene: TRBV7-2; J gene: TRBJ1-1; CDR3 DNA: TGTGCCAGCAGCTTATTTGGGACATACAACACTGAAGCTTTCTTT; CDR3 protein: CASSLFGTYNTEAFF
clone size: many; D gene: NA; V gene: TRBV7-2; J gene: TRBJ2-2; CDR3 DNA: TGTGCCAGCAGCTTAATTCCAGGGTTCACCGGGGAGCTGTTTTTT; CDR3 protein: CASSLIPGFTGELFF
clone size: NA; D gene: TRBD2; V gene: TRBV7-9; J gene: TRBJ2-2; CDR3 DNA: TGTGCCAGCAGCCAAGCACTAGCGGGGGGGTGGGAGCTGTTTTTT; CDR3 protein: CASSQALAGGWELFF
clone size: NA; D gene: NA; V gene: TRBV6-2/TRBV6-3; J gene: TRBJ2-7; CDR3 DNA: TGTGACAGCAGTTACTTCGTCGGGGGGCTGGAGCAGTACTTC; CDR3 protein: CDSSYFVGGLEQYF
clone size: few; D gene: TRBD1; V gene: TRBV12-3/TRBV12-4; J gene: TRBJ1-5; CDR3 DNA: TGTGCCAGCAGTTTTGACCCGGGACAGGGGAATCAGCCCCAGCATTTT; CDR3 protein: CASSFDPGQGNQPQHF
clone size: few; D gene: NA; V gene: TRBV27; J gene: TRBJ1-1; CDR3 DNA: TGTGCCAGCAGTTTGGGGAGCTTGAACACTGAAGCTTTCTTT; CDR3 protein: CASSLGSLNTEAFF
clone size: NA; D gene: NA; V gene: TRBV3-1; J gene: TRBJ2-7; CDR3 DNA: TGTGCCAGCAGCCAAGACAACAGCAATCACTACGAGCAGTACTTC; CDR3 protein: CASSQDNSNHYEQYF
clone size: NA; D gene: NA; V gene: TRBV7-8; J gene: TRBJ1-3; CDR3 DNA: TGTGCCAGCAGCTTAGAGGACAGTCGAAACACCATATATTTT; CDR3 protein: CASSLEDSRNTIYF
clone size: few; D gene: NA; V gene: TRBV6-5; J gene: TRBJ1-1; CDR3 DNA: TGTGCCAGCAGTTACCCCATCGGGGGCGGCACTGAAGCTTTCTTT; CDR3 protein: CASSYPIGGGTEAFF
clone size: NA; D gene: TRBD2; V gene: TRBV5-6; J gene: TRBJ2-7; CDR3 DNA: TGTGCCAGCAGCTTGGCAGGGACTAGCGGCTCCTACGAGCAGTACTTC; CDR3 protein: CASSLAGTSGSYEQYF
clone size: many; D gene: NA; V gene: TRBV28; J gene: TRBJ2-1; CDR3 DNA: TGTGCCAGCAACACCCGGGAGTACCGTTACAATGAGCAGTTCTTC; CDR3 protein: CASNTREYRYNEQFF
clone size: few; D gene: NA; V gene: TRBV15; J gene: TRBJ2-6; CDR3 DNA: TGTGCCACCAGCAGAGATGGGCCCATCCGCACCAGCTCTGGGGCCAACGTCCTGACTTTC; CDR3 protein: CATSRDGPIRTSSGANVLTF
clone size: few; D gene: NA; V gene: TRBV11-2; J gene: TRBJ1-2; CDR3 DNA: TGTGCCAGCAGCTCCGGGGACTATGGCTACACCTTC; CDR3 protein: CASSSGDYGYTF
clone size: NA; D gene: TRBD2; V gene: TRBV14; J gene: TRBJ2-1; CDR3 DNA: TGTGCCAGCAGCCAAGATTGGAGGACTAGCGGGTTCTCCTACAATGAGCAGTTCTTC; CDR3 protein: CASSQDWRTSGFSYNEQFF
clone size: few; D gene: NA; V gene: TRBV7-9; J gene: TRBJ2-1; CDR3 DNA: TGTGCCAGCAGCTTAGAGGGGGGCTTTAGTGAGCAGTTCTTC; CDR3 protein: CASSLEGGFSEQFF
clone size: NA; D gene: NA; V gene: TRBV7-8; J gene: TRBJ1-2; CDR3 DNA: TGTGCCAGCAGCCCCGGCTACTATGGCTACACCTTC; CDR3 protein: CASSPGYYGYTF
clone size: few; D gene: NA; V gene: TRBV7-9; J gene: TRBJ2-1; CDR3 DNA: TGTGCCAGCAGCCTACCTGTCAATGAGCAGTTCTTC; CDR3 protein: CASSLPVNEQFF
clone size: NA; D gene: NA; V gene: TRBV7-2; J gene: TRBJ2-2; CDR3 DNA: TGTGCCAGCAGCTCCCCCGACGGCTCTGTGGAGCTGTTTTTT; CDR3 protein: CASSSPDGSVELFF
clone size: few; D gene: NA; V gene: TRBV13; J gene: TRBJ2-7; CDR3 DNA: TGTGCCAGCAGCTCGAGTCTGGGCGAGCAGTACTTC; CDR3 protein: CASSSSLGEQYF
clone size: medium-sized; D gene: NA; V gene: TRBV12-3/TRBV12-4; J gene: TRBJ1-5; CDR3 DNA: TGTGCCAGCAGTTTAGGGGGGGGTCAGCCCCAGCATTTT; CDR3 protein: CASSLGGGQPQHF
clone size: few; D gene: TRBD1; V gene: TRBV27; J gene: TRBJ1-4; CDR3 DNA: TGTGCCAGCAGCCGACAGGGAGATGAAAAACTGTTTTTT; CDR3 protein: CASSRQGDEKLFF
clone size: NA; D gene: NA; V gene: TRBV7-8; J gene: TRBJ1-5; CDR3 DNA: TGTGCCAGCAGCTTAGCAGGGGCGAGTAATCAGCCCCAGCATTTT; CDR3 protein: CASSLAGASNQPQHF
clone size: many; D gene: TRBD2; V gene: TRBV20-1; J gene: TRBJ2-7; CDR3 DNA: TGCAGTGCATGGCTAGCGGATTCCTACGAGCAGTACTTC; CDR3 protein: CSAWLADSYEQYF
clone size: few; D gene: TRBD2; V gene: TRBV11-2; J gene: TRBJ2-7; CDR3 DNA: TGTGCCAGCAGCCGCCTGGGACTAGCGGAGTACGAGCAGTACTTC; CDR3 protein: CASSRLGLAEYEQYF
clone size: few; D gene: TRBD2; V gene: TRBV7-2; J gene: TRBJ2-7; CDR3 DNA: TGTGCCAGCAGCCCCCCGGGACTAGCGGGGCTTTACGAGCAGTACTTC; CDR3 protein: CASSPPGLAGLYEQYF
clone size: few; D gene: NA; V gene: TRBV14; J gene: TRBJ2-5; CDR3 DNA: TGTGCCAGCAGCCAAGGGGAGGCGGGAAGAAAAGAGACCCAGTACTTC; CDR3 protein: CASSQGEAGRKETQYF
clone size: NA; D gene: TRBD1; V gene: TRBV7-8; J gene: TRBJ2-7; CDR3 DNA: TGTGCCAGCAGCCCGGACAGGGCCAATTCCTACGAGCAGTACTTC; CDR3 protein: CASSPDRANSYEQYF
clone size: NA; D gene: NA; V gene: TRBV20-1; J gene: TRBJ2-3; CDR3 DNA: TGCAGTGCTAGAGATCGACGGGATACGCAGTATTTT; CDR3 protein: CSARDRRDTQYF
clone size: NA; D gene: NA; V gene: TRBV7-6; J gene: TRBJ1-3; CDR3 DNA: TGTGCCAGCAGCTTATCGCTGGGAATTTCTGGAAACACCATATATTTT; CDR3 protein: CASSLSLGISGNTIYF
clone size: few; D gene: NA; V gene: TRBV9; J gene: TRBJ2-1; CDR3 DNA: TGTGCCAGCAGCGTAGCACAGGGTGGCCACAATGAGCAGTTCTTC; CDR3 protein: CASSVAQGGHNEQFF
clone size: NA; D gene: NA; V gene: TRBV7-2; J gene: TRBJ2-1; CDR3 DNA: TGTGCCAGCAGCCCTTCACTTCCCCTCCCCAATGAGCAGTTCTTC; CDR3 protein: CASSPSLPLPNEQFF
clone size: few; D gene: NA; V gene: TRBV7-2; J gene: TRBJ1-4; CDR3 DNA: TGTGCCAGCAGCTTAGTTGGGCAGGGGAGGTTTGAAAAACTGTTTTTT; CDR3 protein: CASSLVGQGRFEKLFF
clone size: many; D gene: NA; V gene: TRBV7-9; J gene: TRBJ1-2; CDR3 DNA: TGTGCCACTCGCCCTAGGGGCTATGGCTACACCTTC; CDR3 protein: CATRPRGYGYTF
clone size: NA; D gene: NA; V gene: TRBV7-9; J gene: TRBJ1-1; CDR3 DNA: TGTGCCAGCAGCTCCCCAGGGGTAGGAATGAGCACTGAAGCTTTCTTT; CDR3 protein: CASSSPGVGMSTEAFF
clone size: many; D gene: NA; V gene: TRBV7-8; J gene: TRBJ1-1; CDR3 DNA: TGTGCCAGCAGCTTAGCGTCGGACGGGCACACTGAAGCTTTCTTT; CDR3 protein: CASSLASDGHTEAFF
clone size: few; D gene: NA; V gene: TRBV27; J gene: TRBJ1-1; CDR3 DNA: TGTGCCGTCCTCAAGAACACTGAAGCTTTCTTT; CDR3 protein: CAVLKNTEAFF
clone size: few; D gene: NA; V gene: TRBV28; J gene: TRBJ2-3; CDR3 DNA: TGTGCCAGCAGTTGGTTTGGGGGGAGCACAGATACGCAGTATTTT; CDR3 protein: CASSWFGGSTDTQYF
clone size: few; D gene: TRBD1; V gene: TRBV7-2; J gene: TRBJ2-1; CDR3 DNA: TGTGCCAGCAGCTTAGAGGGGACAGGGCTCAATGAGCAGTTCTTC; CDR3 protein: CASSLEGTGLNEQFF
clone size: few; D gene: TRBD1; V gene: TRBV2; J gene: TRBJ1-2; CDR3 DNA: TGTGCCAGCAGTGAAATACAGGGGAGTGGCTACACCTTC; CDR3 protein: CASSEIQGSGYTF
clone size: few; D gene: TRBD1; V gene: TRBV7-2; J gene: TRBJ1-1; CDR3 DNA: TGTGCCAGCAGCTTAAACAGGGGTGGCACTGAAGCTTTCTTT; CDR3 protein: CASSLNRGGTEAFF
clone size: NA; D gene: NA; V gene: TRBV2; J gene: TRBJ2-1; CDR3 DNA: TGTGTCGCAGGCGCCGTGTTCTTC; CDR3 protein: CVAGAVFF
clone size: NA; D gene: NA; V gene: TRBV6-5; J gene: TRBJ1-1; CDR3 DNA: TGTGCCAGCAGGACGGGACCGCCGAACACTGAAGCTTTCTTT; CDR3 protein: CASRTGPPNTEAFF
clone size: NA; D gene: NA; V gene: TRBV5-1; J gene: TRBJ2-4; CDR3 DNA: TGCGCCAGCAGCTTGGGTCTGGGACCCACCGGGCAAAACATTCAGTACTTC; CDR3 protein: CASSLGLGPTGQNIQYF
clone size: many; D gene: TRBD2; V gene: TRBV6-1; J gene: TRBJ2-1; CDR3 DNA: TGTGCCAGCAGTGAAAGCGCGGGAGCAGGCGTTGAGCAGTTCTTC; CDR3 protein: CASSESAGAGVEQFF
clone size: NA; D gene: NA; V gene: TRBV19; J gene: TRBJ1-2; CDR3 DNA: TGTGCCAGTACCGGGACGGCCTATGGCTACACCTTC; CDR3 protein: CASTGTAYGYTF
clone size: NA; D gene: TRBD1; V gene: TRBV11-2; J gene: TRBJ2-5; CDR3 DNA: TGTGCCAGCAGCCCTGGACAGGGAGAGCAAGAGACCCAGTACTTC; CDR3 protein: CASSPGQGEQETQYF
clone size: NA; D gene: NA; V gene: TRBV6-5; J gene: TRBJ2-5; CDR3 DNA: TGTGCCAGCAGTTATTCCCCACCGGTGGGACGATTCCAAGAGACCCAGTACTTC; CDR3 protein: CASSYSPPVGRFQETQYF
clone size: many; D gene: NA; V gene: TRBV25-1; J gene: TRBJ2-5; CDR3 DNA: TGTGCCAGCAGTGAACTGGACTTCCAAGAGACCCAGTACTTC; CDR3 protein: CASSELDFQETQYF
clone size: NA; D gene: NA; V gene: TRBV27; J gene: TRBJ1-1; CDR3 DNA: TGTGCCAGCAGTTGGACACCGAACACTGAAGCTTTCTTT; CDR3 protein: CASSWTPNTEAFF
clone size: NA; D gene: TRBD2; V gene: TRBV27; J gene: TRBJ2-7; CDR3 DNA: TGTGCCAGCAGTCTACTAGCGGGGTCCTACGAGCAGTACTTC; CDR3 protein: CASSLLAGSYEQYF
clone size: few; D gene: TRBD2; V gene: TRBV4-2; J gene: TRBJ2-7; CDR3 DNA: TGTGCCAGCAGCCCAAGGGGGACTAGCGGGATATTGAGCTCCTACGAGCAGTACTTC; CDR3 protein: CASSPRGTSGILSSYEQYF
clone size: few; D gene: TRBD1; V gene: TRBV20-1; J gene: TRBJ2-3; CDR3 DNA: TGCAGTGCTAGAATGACAGGGTTGATAGATACGCAGTATTTT; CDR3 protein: CSARMTGLIDTQYF
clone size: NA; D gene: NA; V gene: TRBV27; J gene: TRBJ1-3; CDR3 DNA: TGTGCCAGCAGGGACAGCGAGAGAAACACCATATATTTT; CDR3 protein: CASRDSERNTIYF
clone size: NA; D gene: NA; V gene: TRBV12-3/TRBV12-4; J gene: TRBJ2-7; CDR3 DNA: TGTGCCAGCAGTTTAGGGGGGAGGTCCTCCTACGAGCAGTACTTC; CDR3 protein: CASSLGGRSSYEQYF
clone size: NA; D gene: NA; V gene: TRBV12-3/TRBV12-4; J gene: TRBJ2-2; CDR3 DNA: TGTGCCAGCAGCCCCCGAAGGGACTCTGTAGTCGGGGAGCTGTTTTTT; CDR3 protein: CASSPRRDSVVGELFF
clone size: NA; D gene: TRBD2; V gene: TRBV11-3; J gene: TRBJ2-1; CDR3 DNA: TGTGCCAGCAGCCGAATGGGACTAGCGGGAGGATCCTACAATGAGCAGTTCTTC; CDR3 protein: CASSRMGLAGGSYNEQFF
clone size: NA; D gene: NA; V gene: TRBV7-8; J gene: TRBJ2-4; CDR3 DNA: TGTGCCAGCAGCTTAGGTGGTACAGGGAGGGCCAAAAACATTCAGTACTTC; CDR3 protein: CASSLGGTGRAKNIQYF